This T cell receptor (beta chain) is drawn from a study of molecular identifiers for immune sequencing clone quantification. A CD8+CD4-CCR7+CD45RA+ phenotype served as the sorting definition for naive CD8 T cells. This clonotype occurred many times. Its target is not known. Study-wide findings and caveats: Sizes of highly expanded clones could be underestimated through identical TCRs sharing a barcode. For effector cells, clones above 20 RNA copies held over 97% of molecules; for naive cells, under 1%.

V was cut by 6 bases and J by 1 base, with 16 bases left in between. CDR3 length: 15 residues. The V gene's germline CDR1 is LNHDA and CDR2 SQIVND (reference sequence). Generation of bulk TCR libraries relied on previously described methods and listed TCR primers. TCRdb fed the PCR reads into MiXCR, producing one record per CDR3 protein. The repertoire has more than 300,000 distinct CDR3 sequences, about a fifth of them found once; the top ten carry over 0.7%. The sequencing sample was made of naive CD8+ T cells from blood, with Jurkat cell RNA spiked in. The sample's subset: FACS-sorted CD8+CD4-CCR7+CD45RA+ naive T cells. V and J are TRBV19 and TRBJ2-7; no reliable D call. The receptor comes from a human donor in good health. Some libraries in this study had Jurkat cell RNA spiked in. This CDR3 reads CASRSSSGGSYEQYF. CDR3 nucleotide sequence: TGTGCCAGTAGATCAAGTTCCGGCGGATCCTACGAGCAGTACTTC.